One sample yielded the 19 T cell receptor beta chains listed below, sequenced in a study of cytomegalovirus exposure and HLA in healthy donors. It was with 60 Vbeta and 13 Jbeta primers that the PCR ran. Sequencing used immunoSEQ multiplex PCR; TCRdb keeps in-frame clones, though not all of them. The sample holds some 220,000 clones, 77% seen once. Sequenced material: PBMCs. These receptors were obtained from a woman in her sixties or seventies in good health and CMV-seropositive.

The chain joins TRBV4-2 to TRBJ2-3, with 8 bases lining up with TRBD2. V lost 5 bases and J lost 4; bases outside the gene matches: 11. Germline-derived CDR1 and CDR2 are LGHNA and YNFKEQ. There are 16 residues in the CDR3. Here the CDR3 reads CASSSPGLVLADTQYF. DNA of the CDR3: TGTGCCAGCAGCAGTCCGGGACTAGTACTCGCAGATACGCAGTATTTT.

The CDR3 nucleotides read TGCGCCAGCAGCCCGACAGAGCTTTGGGGCACTGAAGCTTTCTTT. Its translation: CASSPTELWGTEAFF. The chain links TRBV5-1 to TRBJ1-1, with TRBD1 as a possible D gene (5 bases). Germline V gene data show CDR1 as SGHRS and CDR2 as YFSETQ. Trimming removed 4 bases from V and 4 bases from J, with 17 bases in between. The CDR3 loop spans 15 amino acids.

The chain has TRBV5-4 and TRBJ2-3, with 8 nucleotides matching TRBD1. The CDR3 is 14 residues long. Per the germline V gene, CDR1 is SGHNT and CDR2 is YYREEE (reference sequence). The trim removed 4 bases at V and 2 bases at J, leaving 3 bases unmatched. The CDR3 sequence is CASSPGQVTDTQYF. In nucleotides, the CDR3 is TGTGCCAGCAGCCCGGGACAGGTCACAGATACGCAGTATTTT.

J is TRBJ2-1 and V is TRBV9, with D tentatively TRBD2 (6 bases). Trimming left V 0 bases short and J 2 bases short, with 12 bases between. Germline V gene lookup returns CDR1 SGDLS and CDR2 YYNGEE. CDR3 size: 16 residues. The chain's CDR3 is CASSVAAGLTYNEQFF. Written as DNA, the CDR3 is TGTGCCAGCAGCGTAGCGGCGGGGTTGACCTACAATGAGCAGTTCTTC.

The rearrangement joins TRBV7-7 to TRBJ2-5; TRBD2 matches 9 bases. Germline CDR1 is SSHAT and CDR2 is FNYEAQ (reference sequence). V was clipped by 2 bases and J by 5 bases; unmatched bases: 12. The CDR3 sequence is 17 residues long. The DNA of the CDR3 is TGTGCCAGCAGCTTACGTTTTAGCGGGGGTGCCTCCGAGACCCAGTACTTC. This codes for CASSLRFSGGASETQYF.

V and J are TRBV27 and TRBJ1-2; D is ambiguous. Germline loops: CDR1 MNHEY, CDR2 SMNVEV (reference sequence). This CDR3 contains 12 residues. Trimming shortened V by 4 bases and J by 4 bases, and 7 bases separated the two germline ends. The DNA for the CDR3 is TGTGCCAGCAGTTCTAGGAGCTATGGCTACACCTTC. Protein product: CASSSRSYGYTF.

The genes are TRBV5-1 and TRBJ1-1; maybe TRBD1 (5 bases). The CDR3 length is 15 residues. V dropped 5 bases and J dropped 1 base, with 15 bases sitting between them. In germline, CDR1 is SGHRS, CDR2 YFSETQ. Written as DNA, the CDR3 is TGCGCCAGCAGTCGGGACTCACCACGGAACACTGAAGCTTTCTTT. It codes for CASSRDSPRNTEAFF.

This chain joins TRBV28 and TRBJ2-3; D is ambiguous. V lost 3 bases and J 0 bases, leaving 13 bases between the germline ends. Germline CDR1 MDHEN, CDR2 SYDVKM. The CDR3 runs to 16 residues. The CDR3 protein is CASSFIRFPSTDTQYF. In DNA form, the CDR3 reads TGTGCCAGCAGTTTTATCCGTTTTCCTAGCACAGATACGCAGTATTTT.

J is TRBJ2-7 and V is TRBV10-3; 7 bases line up with TRBD1. Per germline, CDR1 ENHRY and CDR2 SYGVKD. This CDR3 region has 14 residues. V dropped 9 bases and J dropped 6; count of bases not matched to a gene: 14. The chain's CDR3 is CAISGAGGFVEQYF. CDR3 DNA: TGTGCCATTTCTGGGGCAGGGGGATTTGTCGAGCAGTACTTC.

The chain's CDR3 is CASSDRVESNSPLHF. CDR3 bases: TGTGCCAGCAGCGACCGGGTGGAGAGTAATTCACCCCTCCACTTT. This chain links TRBV11-1 with TRBJ1-6; unclear D gene. Germline CDR1 is SGHAT and CDR2 is FQDESV (reference sequence). The CDR3 consists of 15 residues. The V end lost 5 bases, the J end lost 6 bases, and 14 bases lay between the germline ends. The full variable domain, its missing parts supplied by reference TRBV11-1 and TRBJ1-6, is EAEVAQSPRYKITEKSQAVAFWCDPISGHATLYWYRQILGQGPELLVQFQDESVVDDSQLPKDRFSAERLKGVDSTLKIQPAELGDSAMYLCASSDRVESNSPLHFGNGTRLTVT.

V and J are TRBV6-6 and TRBJ1-5; weak D call: TRBD1 (6 bases). From germline, CDR1 is MNHNY and CDR2 SVGAGI (reference sequence). The CDR3 has 15 amino acids. Trimming stripped 2 bases from V and 2 bases from J, with 10 bases between. CDR3 nucleotide sequence: TGTGCCAGCAGTTACGTACAGGGAGGCAATCAGCCCCAGCATTTT. The encoded protein is CASSYVQGGNQPQHF.

CDR3 DNA sequence: TGTGCCAGCAGTTTATTGGGGGCAAACACCATATATTTT. Translation: CASSLLGANTIYF. The chain uses TRBV28 and TRBJ1-3; D is possibly TRBD1 (6 bases). This CDR3 has 13 residues. The germline V gene has CDR1 MDHEN and CDR2 SYDVKM. Trimming shortened V by 1 base and J by 6 bases, and 7 bases separated the two germline ends.

The rearrangement links TRBV30 to TRBJ1-5; D unresolved. Germline CDR1 and CDR2: GTSNPN and SVGIG (reference sequence). The CDR3 length is 14 residues. Trimming shortened V by 0 bases and J by 2 bases, and 8 bases separated the two germline ends. The CDR3 DNA reads as TGTGCCTGGAGTGTTGGGCCTGGCAATCAGCCCCAGCATTTT. Protein: CAWSVGPGNQPQHF.

This clone was detected only a few times. This sequence joins TRBV6-6 and TRBJ2-2, with a weak D call TRBD1 (6 bases). From germline, CDR1 is MNHNY and CDR2 SVGAGI (reference sequence). This CDR3 has 15 amino acids. Trimming cost V 0 bases and J 7 bases, with 12 bases left between them. The CDR3 nucleotides are TGTGCCAGCAGTTACTCCCGGACAGCGCTCGGGGAGCTGTTTTTT. This translates into CASSYSRTALGELFF.

The V gene is TRBV5-1, the J gene TRBJ2-2; D possibly corresponds to TRBD1 (6 bases). Trimming pared 0 bases from V and 3 bases from J, leaving 9 bases between. Germline V CDR1 and CDR2: SGHRS, YFSETQ. The CDR3 has 15 amino acids. The CDR3 DNA reads as TGCGCCAGCAGCTTGGATACAGGGTACACCGGGGAGCTGTTTTTT. Its protein is CASSLDTGYTGELFF.

V usage is TRBV30 and J usage is TRBJ1-1; D gene ambiguous. Between the trimmed V and J ends, which lost 4 bases and 3 bases, there was a span of 3 bases. CDR3 length: 10 residues. CDR1 is GTSNPN and CDR2 is SVGIG in the germline V gene (reference sequence). The chain's CDR3 is CAWTYTEAFF. In nucleotides, the CDR3 is TGTGCCTGGACCTACACTGAAGCTTTCTTT.

This rearrangement joins TRBV29-1 to TRBJ2-5, with D perhaps TRBD2 (6 bases). This CDR3 contains 13 residues. Trimming left V 7 bases short and J 4 bases short, with 16 bases between. Germline V gene data show CDR1 as SQVTM and CDR2 as ANQGSEA. This CDR3 is CSGRMGGGETQYF. For the CDR3, the DNA is TGCAGCGGGAGAATGGGGGGTGGAGAGACCCAGTACTTC. Full variable domain (missing parts from reference TRBV29-1 and TRBJ2-5): SAVISQKPSRDICQRGTSLTIQCQVDSQVTMMFWYRQQPGQSLTLIATANQGSEATYESGFVIDKFPISRPNLTFSTLTVSNMSPEDSSIYLCSGRMGGGETQYFGPGTRLLVL.

CDR3 nucleotide sequence: TGCAGCGCCGGACAGGACCGCAATCAGCCCCAGCATTTT. Protein sequence: CSAGQDRNQPQHF. This chain links TRBV29-1 with TRBJ1-5, with TRBD1 identical over 7 bases. The germline V gene has CDR1 SQVTM and CDR2 ANQGSEA. This CDR3 is built from 13 residues. J was trimmed by 2 bases and V by 7 bases; bases with no gene match: 5. The full variable domain, its missing parts supplied by reference TRBV29-1 and TRBJ1-5, is SAVISQKPSRDICQRGTSLTIQCQVDSQVTMMFWYRQQPGQSLTLIATANQGSEATYESGFVIDKFPISRPNLTFSTLTVSNMSPEDSSIYLCSAGQDRNQPQHFGDGTRLSIL.

The chain joins TRBV19 to TRBJ1-1; D is ambiguous. V dropped 3 bases and J dropped 3 bases, with 8 bases sitting between them. Germline CDR1 is LNHDA and CDR2 is SQIVND (reference sequence). This CDR3 is 13 amino acids long. DNA for the CDR3: TGTGCCAGTAGTATTGAACGCGACACTGAAGCTTTCTTT. The encoded protein is CASSIERDTEAFF.